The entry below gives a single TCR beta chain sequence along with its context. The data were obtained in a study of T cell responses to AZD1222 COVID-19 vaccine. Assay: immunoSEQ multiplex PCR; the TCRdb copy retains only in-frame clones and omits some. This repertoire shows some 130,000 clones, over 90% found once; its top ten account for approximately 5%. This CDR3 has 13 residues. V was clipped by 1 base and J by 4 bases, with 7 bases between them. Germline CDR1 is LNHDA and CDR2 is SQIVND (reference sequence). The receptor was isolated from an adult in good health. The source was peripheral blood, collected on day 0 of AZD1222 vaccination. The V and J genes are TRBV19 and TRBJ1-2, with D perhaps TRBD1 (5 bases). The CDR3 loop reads CASSIGGPYGYTF. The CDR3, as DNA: TGTGCCAGTAGTATAGGGGGCCCCTATGGCTACACCTTC.